This record looks at one T cell receptor (beta chain) sequence and its context. The assay was immunoSEQ multiplex PCR, and TCRdb's table has in-frame clones only and misses some. The sample lists some 14,000 clones; 70% to 85% were seen once. CDR1 and CDR2 from the germline V gene are SGHVS and FNYEAQ. The CDR3 has 12 amino acids. V was pared by 6 bases and J by 7 bases, with 12 bases between. This sample is part of a study of somatic mutations in cytotoxic T cells in rheumatoid arthritis. As for the study in general: Patient blood, roughly 27 ml in EDTA, was obtained immediately after diagnosis and prior to the start of any treatment.

Material: CD8+ T cells sorted from blood. The chain is built from TRBV7-6 and TRBJ1-1; D is possibly TRBD1 (6 bases). The receptor's source is an adult with rheumatoid arthritis. Written as DNA, the CDR3 is TGTGCCAGCAGTTCTGGACAGTTTGAAGCTTTCTTT. Translated, it gives CASSSGQFEAFF.